A selection of T cell receptor beta chains follows, all from one sample in a study of blood T cell repertoires in COVID-19. Sequencing used immunoSEQ multiplex PCR; TCRdb keeps in-frame clones, though not all of them. The data hold fewer than 400,000 clones, with 85% to 95% observed a single time. Sample: PBMCs or T cells enriched from blood (not recorded which). These receptors all stem from a woman aged 25-40 years who had been exposed to COVID-19. Both conserved end residues are part of each CDR3. Fields, in order: clone size, J gene, V gene, D gene, CDR3 protein, CDR3 DNA. The D gene is left open where the match is weak. Where a row states a size, it is once, few, many or the class of an expanded clone; other rows omit it.

.	TRBJ1-3	TRBV6-5	.	CASSKPGTSGNTIYF	TGTGCCAGCAGTAAGCCGGGAACCTCTGGAAACACCATATATTTT
.	TRBJ2-2	TRBV19	TRBD2	CASSIRLARWAGELFF	TGTGCCAGTAGTATTCGACTAGCCCGGTGGGCCGGGGAGCTGTTTTTT
.	TRBJ1-2	TRBV5-1	TRBD1	CASSYEGQGYGYTF	TGCGCCAGCAGCTATGAGGGACAGGGGTATGGCTACACCTTC
.	TRBJ2-3	TRBV7-2	.	CASSLGQSTDTQYF	TGTGCCAGCAGCTTAGGACAGAGCACAGATACGCAGTATTTT
.	TRBJ1-2	TRBV13	.	CASSLWGPAEDFGYTF	TGTGCCAGCAGCCTATGGGGGCCGGCGGAGGATTTTGGCTACACCTTC
once	TRBJ1-1	TRBV19	.	CASSIGSAGRAEAFF	TGTGCCAGTAGTATTGGGTCTGCGGGACGGGCTGAAGCTTTCTTT
.	TRBJ1-1	TRBV5-6	TRBD1	CASSPAGTGVPAFF	TGTGCCAGCAGCCCTGCCGGGACAGGGGTTCCAGCTTTCTTT
.	TRBJ1-2	TRBV5-5	TRBD1	CASSLGQNYGYTF	TGTGCCAGCAGCCTGGGACAGAACTATGGCTACACCTTC
.	TRBJ2-5	TRBV6-2/TRBV6-3	TRBD2	CASSLGLAGAQETQYF	TGTGCCAGCAGCCTCGGGCTAGCGGGGGCTCAAGAGACCCAGTACTTC
.	TRBJ2-1	TRBV7-2	TRBD2	CASSRTSGGPYYNEQFF	TGTGCCAGCAGCCGGACTAGCGGGGGGCCATACTACAATGAGCAGTTCTTC
.	TRBJ2-5	TRBV7-9	.	CASSPGLLQETQYF	TGTGCCAGCAGCCCGGGACTCCTTCAAGAGACCCAGTACTTC
.	TRBJ2-5	TRBV9	TRBD2	CASSPGVAGPQETQYF	TGTGCCAGCAGTCCGGGGGTAGCGGGGCCTCAAGAGACCCAGTACTTC
.	TRBJ1-1	TRBV27	.	CASSADPLGGTEAFF	TGTGCCAGCAGTGCGGACCCCTTGGGGGGCACTGAAGCTTTCTTT
.	TRBJ1-1	TRBV29-1	TRBD1	CSVEDRGTGGAEAFF	TGCAGCGTTGAAGATAGAGGGACAGGGGGTGCTGAAGCTTTCTTT
once	TRBJ1-1	TRBV10-3	TRBD1	CAISKTGQGGTEAFF	TGTGCCATCAGTAAGACAGGGCAAGGAGGGACTGAAGCTTTCTTT
.	TRBJ1-2	TRBV3-1/TRBV3-2	TRBD1	CASSQRQGRTYGYTF	TGTGCCAGCAGCCAAAGACAGGGACGTACTTATGGCTACACCTTC
.	TRBJ1-2	TRBV2	.	CASSPQTRSGYTF	TGTGCCAGCAGTCCGCAGACTAGGAGTGGCTACACCTTC
once	TRBJ1-2	TRBV7-9	.	CASSSGQRGYTF	TGTGCCAGCAGCTCCGGACAGCGTGGCTACACCTTC
.	TRBJ2-7	TRBV5-1	TRBD1	CASSQNPGGTYEQYF	TGCGCCAGCAGCCAGAACCCAGGGGGTACCTACGAGCAGTACTTC
.	TRBJ1-3	TRBV18	.	CASSPIGSSGNTIYF	TGTGCCAGCTCACCAATTGGGAGCTCTGGAAACACCATATATTTT
.	TRBJ1-5	TRBV7-2	TRBD1	CASKTTGGGNQPQHF	TGTGCCAGCAAGACCACAGGGGGCGGGAATCAGCCCCAGCATTTT
.	TRBJ1-2	TRBV29-1	.	CSVAATRTAHIYGYTF	TGCAGCGTTGCCGCGACGAGGACAGCGCACATCTATGGCTACACCTTC